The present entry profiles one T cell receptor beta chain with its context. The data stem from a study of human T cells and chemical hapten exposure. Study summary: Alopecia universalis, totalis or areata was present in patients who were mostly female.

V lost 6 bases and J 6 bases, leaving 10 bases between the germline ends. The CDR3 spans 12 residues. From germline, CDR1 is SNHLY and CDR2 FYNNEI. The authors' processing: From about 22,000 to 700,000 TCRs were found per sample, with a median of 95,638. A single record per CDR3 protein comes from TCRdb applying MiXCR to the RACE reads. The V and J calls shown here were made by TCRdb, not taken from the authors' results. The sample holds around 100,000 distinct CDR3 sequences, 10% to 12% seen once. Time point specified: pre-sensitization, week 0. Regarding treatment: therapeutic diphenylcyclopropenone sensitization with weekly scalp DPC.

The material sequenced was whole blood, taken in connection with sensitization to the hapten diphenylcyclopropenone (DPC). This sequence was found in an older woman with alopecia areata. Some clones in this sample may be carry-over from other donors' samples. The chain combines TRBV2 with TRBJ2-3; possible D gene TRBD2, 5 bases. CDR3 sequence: CASRELEDTQYF. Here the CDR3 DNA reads TGTGCCAGCAGGGAACTAGAGGATACGCAGTATTTT.